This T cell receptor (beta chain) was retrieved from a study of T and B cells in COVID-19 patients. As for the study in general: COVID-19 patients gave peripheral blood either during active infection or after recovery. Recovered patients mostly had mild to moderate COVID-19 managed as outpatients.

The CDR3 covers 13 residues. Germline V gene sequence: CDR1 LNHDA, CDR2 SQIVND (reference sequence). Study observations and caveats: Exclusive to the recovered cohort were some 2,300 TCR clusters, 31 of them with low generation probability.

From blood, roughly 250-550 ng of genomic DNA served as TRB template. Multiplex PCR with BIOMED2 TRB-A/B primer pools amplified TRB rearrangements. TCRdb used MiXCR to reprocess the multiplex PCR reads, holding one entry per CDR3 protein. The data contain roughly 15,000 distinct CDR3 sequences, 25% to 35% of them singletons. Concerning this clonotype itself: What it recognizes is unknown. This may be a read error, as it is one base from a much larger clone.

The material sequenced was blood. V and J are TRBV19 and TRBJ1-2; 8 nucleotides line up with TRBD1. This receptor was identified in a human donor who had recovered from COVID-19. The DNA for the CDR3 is TGTGCCAGTAGTATTGGACAGGGAGGTGGCCACACCTTC. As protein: CASSIGQGGGHTF.